This T cell receptor beta chain was observed in a study of T cells in Graves' hyperthyroidism and ophthalmopathy. Study summary: Peripheral blood specimens were obtained at initial diagnosis, prior to any treatment.

Authors of the study amplified TCR beta CDR3 regions from RNA transcripts. HTBI primers were employed in a first-round RT-PCR of the TCR CDR3. One entry per CDR3 protein, called by TCRdb with MiXCR from the multiplex PCR reads. The repertoire holds nearly 750,000 distinct CDR3 sequences, with about a third as singletons. The study, taken as a whole, reports: Stable hyperthyroidism was separated from ophthalmopathy by a model based on 13 V-J features. A median around 6.4 months before onset, the model predicted ophthalmopathy.

Per the germline V gene, CDR1 is SGHTA and CDR2 is FQGTGA. The ends lost 5 bases at V and 1 base at J; junction bases unmatched: 8. The CDR3 is 16 residues long. This clonotype turned up a few times. No antigen is known for it. Sequencing used blood. This TCR came from a woman between 40 and 55 years old with Graves' hyperthyroidism. This chain joins TRBV7-3 and TRBJ1-1; 9 nucleotides align to TRBD1. CDR3 nucleotides: TGTGCCAGCAGCGCCGGGACAGGGTTTTCGAACACTGAAGCTTTCTTT. Amino acid sequence: CASSAGTGFSNTEAFF. Full variable domain (rest looked up from reference TRBV7-3 and TRBJ1-1): GAGVSQTPSNKVTEKGKYVELRCDPISGHTALYWYRQSLGQGPEFLIYFQGTGAADDSGLPNDRFFAVRPEGSVSTLKIQRTERGDSAVYLCASSAGTGFSNTEAFFGQGTRLTVV.